Sequencing of this T cell receptor (beta chain) was carried out in a study of OX40 agonist ivuxolimab in advanced cancers. The protocol was immunoSEQ multiplex PCR, while the TCRdb copy is restricted to in-frame clones and leaves out a portion. The repertoire includes 50,000 to 65,000 clones, around 90% of them detected once, and roughly 25% sits in the top ten. This clone was observed a few times. Trimming took 6 bases from V and 4 from J, leaving 6 bases between them. This CDR3 is 11 amino acids long. Per germline, CDR1 MNHEY and CDR2 SVGAGI. This rearrangement joins TRBV6-5 to TRBJ1-1; perhaps TRBD1 as D (6 bases). The starting material was CD4+ or CD8+ T cells sorted from blood, obtained in a trial of the OX40 agonist ivuxolimab. This TCR was sampled from an adult with an advanced solid tumor such as melanoma, head and neck, liver or kidney cancer. CDR3 coding DNA: TGTGCCAGCAGACAGGGCACTGAAGCTTTCTTT. Protein product: CASRQGTEAFF.